What follows are 2 T cell receptor beta chains derived from one specimen sequenced in a study of cytomegalovirus exposure and HLA in healthy donors. PCR employed 60 Vbeta and 13 Jbeta primers. Produced via immunoSEQ multiplex PCR; TCRdb's table is partial and in-frame only. The sample shows about 140,000 clones, 76% of them seen only once. Sequences were obtained from PBMCs. Source of these receptors: a man aged 35 to 55 in good health and CMV-seronegative.

The chain couples TRBV10-3 to TRBJ1-2; 11 bases agree with TRBD1. The trim removed 2 bases at V and 4 bases at J, leaving 0 bases unmatched. The CDR3 extends over 14 amino acids. The germline V gene has CDR1 ENHRY and CDR2 SYGVKD. CDR3 DNA: TGTGCCATCAGTGAGGGACAGGGGGCCTATGGCTACACCTTC. Its translation: CAISEGQGAYGYTF.

Within the sample, this clone is medium-sized. The V gene is TRBV6-4, the J gene TRBJ2-3, with 7 bases lining up with TRBD2. The CDR3 extends over 14 amino acids. The V segment lost 0 bases and the J segment 3 bases; nucleotides outside the gene matches: 0. Germline CDR1 MRHNA, CDR2 SNTAGT. The CDR3 DNA reads as TGTGCCAGCAGTGACTCGCGGGAGACAGATACGCAGTATTTT. Protein product: CASSDSRETDTQYF.